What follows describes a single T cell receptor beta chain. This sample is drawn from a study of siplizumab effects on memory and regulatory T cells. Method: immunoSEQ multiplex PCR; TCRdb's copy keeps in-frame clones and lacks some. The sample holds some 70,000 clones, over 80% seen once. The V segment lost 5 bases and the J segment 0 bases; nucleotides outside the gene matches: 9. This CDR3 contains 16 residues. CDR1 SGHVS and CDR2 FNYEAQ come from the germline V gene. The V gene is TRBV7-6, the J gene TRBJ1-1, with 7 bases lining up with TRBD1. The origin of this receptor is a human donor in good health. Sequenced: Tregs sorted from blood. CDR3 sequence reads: CASSPGQPTLNTEAFF. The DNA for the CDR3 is TGTGCCAGCAGCCCGGGACAGCCCACCCTGAACACTGAAGCTTTCTTT.